The entry below gives a single T cell receptor (beta chain) sequence along with its context. What it binds is not known. The data were obtained in a study of cytomegalovirus exposure and HLA in healthy donors. Broader study findings: V- and J-gene trimming in TCR beta was tied to a missense DCLRE1C variant by an analysis performed later.

PCR amplification relied on 60 Vbeta primers (plus 13 Jbeta primers). Produced via immunoSEQ multiplex PCR; TCRdb's table is partial and in-frame only. The data hold some 170,000 clones, with about two thirds observed a single time. This CDR3 spans 17 amino acids. Trimming removed 1 base from V and 4 bases from J; junction bases left unmatched: 10. Per the germline V gene, CDR1 is SGHRS and CDR2 is YFSETQ. Sequencing was performed on PBMCs. V and J are TRBV5-1 and TRBJ2-2; TRBD2 agrees at 7 bases. The sequence was collected from a woman aged 30 to 39 in good health and CMV-seronegative. The CDR3 sequence: CASSLLSSGDPTGELFF. The CDR3 DNA reads as TGCGCCAGCAGCTTGTTGTCCAGCGGGGATCCCACCGGGGAGCTGTTTTTT.